The rows below give T cell receptor beta chains drawn from one sample of a study of T cells after yellow fever vaccination. TCRdb used MiXCR to reprocess the 5' RACE reads, holding one entry per CDR3 protein. This table has about 330,000 distinct CDR3 sequences, roughly 4.3% appearing once. The sequenced sample was PBMCs, obtained 5 days after the yellow fever booster vaccination. The receptors were gathered from a man between 18 and 35 years old who received the YFV17D yellow fever vaccine. Both conserved end residues are part of each CDR3. The D gene is left open where the match is weak. Expanded clones get a size class; other rows say once, few or many, or leave the size out.

V	J	size	D	DNA	CDR3
TRBV7-6	TRBJ2-1	-	-	TGTGCCAGCAGCTTAGGCTCGGTGGGTGAGCAGTTCTTC	CASSLGSVGEQFF
TRBV10-3	TRBJ2-3	few	-	TGTGCCATCAGTGAGTCGCTCTCTGATACGCAGTATTTT	CAISESLSDTQYF
TRBV28	TRBJ2-5	many	TRBD2	TGTGCCAGCCTAGCGGGGGGCGCTGAGTCTGAGACCCAGTACTTC	CASLAGGAESETQYF
TRBV6-5	TRBJ1-6	many	-	TGTGCCAGCAGTTATCTAGCCTGGACGGGGAATTCACCCCTCCACTTT	CASSYLAWTGNSPLHF
TRBV9	TRBJ2-5	-	-	TGTGCCAGCAGCGTAGAGGGGGGAGCTTCCAGAGAGACCCAGTACTTC	CASSVEGGASRETQYF
TRBV9	TRBJ1-1	-	-	TGTGCGAGCCGCCCTACACAGGATAACACTGAAGCTTTCTTT	CASRPTQDNTEAFF
TRBV28	TRBJ2-3	many	-	TGTGCCAGCAGTCCGGGACAACCTAGCACAGATACGCAGTATTTT	CASSPGQPSTDTQYF
TRBV4-1	TRBJ1-3	few	-	TGCGCCAGCAGCCACCAAAGAGGAGGTTCCTCTGGAAACACCATATATTTT	CASSHQRGGSSGNTIYF
TRBV28	TRBJ1-5	many	TRBD1	TGTGCCAGCAGCAGACAGGGGAGTTATCAGCCCCAGCATTTT	CASSRQGSYQPQHF
TRBV20-1	TRBJ2-3	-	-	TGCAGTGCTAGAAAGTTTAGCACAGATACGCAGTATTTT	CSARKFSTDTQYF
TRBV27	TRBJ1-5	few	-	TGTGCCAGCAGTCCTAGGGGAGGGGCCGGGAATCAGCCCCAGCATTTT	CASSPRGGAGNQPQHF